These T cell receptor beta chains were read from a single sample in a study of radiation and T cells in renal cell carcinoma. This table comes from immunoSEQ multiplex PCR, and its TCRdb copy is limited to in-frame clones, with some not included. The profile covers under 100,000 clones, with about 85% appearing a single time and more than 9% taken by the ten largest. This sample comprised blood, obtained from a patient whose treatment included radiotherapy and nephrectomy. The receptors stem from a man aged 50-60 years with renal cell carcinoma. The CDR3 runs from the conserved cysteine through the conserved F or W. A D gene is named only where the DNA matches it firmly. The listing skips clone size in some rows; elsewhere it reads once, few, many or a size class.

- - TRBJ1-1 TRBV4-1 CASIGQMNTEAFF TGCGCCAGCATTGGACAGATGAACACTGAAGCTTTCTTT
once - TRBJ1-1 TRBV4-1 CASSWETGPNTEAFF TGCGCCAGCAGCTGGGAAACAGGGCCGAACACTGAAGCTTTCTTT
- TRBD2 TRBJ2-3 TRBV6-4 CASSMTSSTDTQYF TGTGCCAGCAGTATGACTAGCAGTACAGATACGCAGTATTTT
- TRBD1 TRBJ1-6 TRBV30 CAWSVWQGATPLHF TGTGCCTGGAGTGTCTGGCAGGGGGCAACACCCCTCCACTTT
- - TRBJ1-5 TRBV30 CAWDRSPNQPQHF TGTGCCTGGGACAGGAGCCCCAATCAGCCCCAGCATTTT
- - TRBJ2-5 TRBV4-1 CASSQRTVFQETQYF TGCGCCAGCAGCCAAAGGACGGTTTTTCAAGAGACCCAGTACTTC
- TRBD2 TRBJ2-1 TRBV29-1 CSARTSGHYNEQFF TGCAGCGCTCGGACTAGCGGGCATTACAATGAGCAGTTCTTC
once TRBD1 TRBJ1-2 TRBV2 CASKRQGEGGYTF TGTGCCAGCAAACGACAGGGAGAGGGTGGCTACACCTTC
- - TRBJ1-5 TRBV9 CASSVNLGQPQHF TGTGCCAGCAGCGTAAATTTAGGGCAGCCCCAGCATTTT
few - TRBJ2-3 TRBV19 CASGSTGRADTQYF TGTGCCAGTGGGAGTACAGGGCGCGCAGATACGCAGTATTTT
- TRBD1 TRBJ1-4 TRBV5-8 CASSPGQGTEKLFF TGTGCCAGCAGCCCAGGACAGGGCACAGAAAAACTGTTTTTT
- TRBD2 TRBJ2-1 TRBV10-3 CAISESSRGGYNEQFF TGTGCCATCAGTGAGTCGAGCCGGGGGGGCTACAATGAGCAGTTCTTC
once - TRBJ2-6 TRBV6-1 CASSEWATYSGANVLTF TGTGCCAGCAGTGAATGGGCCACGTACTCTGGGGCCAACGTCCTGACTTTC
- - TRBJ2-2 TRBV4-2 CASSPTRGGTSNTGELFF TGTGCCAGCAGCCCAACCAGGGGGGGAACGTCGAACACCGGGGAGCTGTTTTTT
few TRBD1 TRBJ1-1 TRBV25-1 CASSRQGEAFF TGTGCCAGCAGCCGACAGGGCGAAGCTTTCTTT
- TRBD2 TRBJ2-1 TRBV6-4 CASRREAGADNEQFF TGTGCCAGCAGACGCGAAGCGGGAGCGGACAATGAGCAGTTCTTC
few TRBD1 TRBJ2-3 TRBV7-9 CASSSRQGYTDTQYF TGTGCCAGCAGCTCACGACAGGGGTACACAGATACGCAGTATTTT